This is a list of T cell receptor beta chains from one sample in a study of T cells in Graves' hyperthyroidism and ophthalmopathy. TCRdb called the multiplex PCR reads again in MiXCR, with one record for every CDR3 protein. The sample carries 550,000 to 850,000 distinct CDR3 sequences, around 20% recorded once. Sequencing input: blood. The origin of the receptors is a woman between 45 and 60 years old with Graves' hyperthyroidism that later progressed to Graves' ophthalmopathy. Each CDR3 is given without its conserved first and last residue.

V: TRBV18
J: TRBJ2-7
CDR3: ASSPYRGLPSEQY

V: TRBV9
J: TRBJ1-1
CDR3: ASSAQRQTNTEAF

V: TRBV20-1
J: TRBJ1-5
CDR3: SARMGGNNQPQH

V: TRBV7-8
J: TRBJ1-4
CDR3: AGSSATNEKLF

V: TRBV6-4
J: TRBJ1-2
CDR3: ASRSDRAYYGYT

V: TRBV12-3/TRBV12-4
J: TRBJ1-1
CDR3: ASSLHEQPNTEAF

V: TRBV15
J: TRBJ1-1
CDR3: ATSRDPQGARTEAF

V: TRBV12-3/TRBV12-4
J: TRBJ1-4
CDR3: ASSLKEGTKLF

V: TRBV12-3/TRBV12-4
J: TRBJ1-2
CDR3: ASVEGVGYGYT

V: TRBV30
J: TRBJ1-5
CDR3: AWSAGVLSNQPQH

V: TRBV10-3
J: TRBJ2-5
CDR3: AISRGTEETQY

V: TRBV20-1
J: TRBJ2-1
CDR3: SARGFRGASYNEQF

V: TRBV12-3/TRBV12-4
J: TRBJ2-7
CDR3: VSSGTSLSYEQY

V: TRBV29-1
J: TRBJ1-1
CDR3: SAVDPAGTEAF

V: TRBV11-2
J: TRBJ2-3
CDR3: ASSLAHTDTQY

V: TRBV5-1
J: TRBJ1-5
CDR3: ASSLIGDRHQPQH

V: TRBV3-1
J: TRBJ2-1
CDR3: ASSPWGGGRDEQF

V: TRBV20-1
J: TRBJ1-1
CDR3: SAREGGRGNTEAF

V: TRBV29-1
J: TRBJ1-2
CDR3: SVVGREDDGYT

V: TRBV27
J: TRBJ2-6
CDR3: ASSFQTAPGANVLT

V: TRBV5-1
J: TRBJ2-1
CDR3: ASSLGGTSGANEQF

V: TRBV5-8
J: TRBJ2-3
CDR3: ASSSGLAGGVDTQY

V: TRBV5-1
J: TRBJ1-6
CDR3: ASSQSWGALH

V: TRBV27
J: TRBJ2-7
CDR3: ASGSSGTGGYEQY

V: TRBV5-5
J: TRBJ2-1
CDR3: ASSIGLVSSYNEQF

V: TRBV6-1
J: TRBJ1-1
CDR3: ASSPLSPRDGLNTEAF

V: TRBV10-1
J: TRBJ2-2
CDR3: ASSEIRDLANTGELF

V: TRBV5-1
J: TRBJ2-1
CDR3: ASTRGTSGNEQF

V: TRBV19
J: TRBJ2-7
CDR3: ASTEGSGYEQY